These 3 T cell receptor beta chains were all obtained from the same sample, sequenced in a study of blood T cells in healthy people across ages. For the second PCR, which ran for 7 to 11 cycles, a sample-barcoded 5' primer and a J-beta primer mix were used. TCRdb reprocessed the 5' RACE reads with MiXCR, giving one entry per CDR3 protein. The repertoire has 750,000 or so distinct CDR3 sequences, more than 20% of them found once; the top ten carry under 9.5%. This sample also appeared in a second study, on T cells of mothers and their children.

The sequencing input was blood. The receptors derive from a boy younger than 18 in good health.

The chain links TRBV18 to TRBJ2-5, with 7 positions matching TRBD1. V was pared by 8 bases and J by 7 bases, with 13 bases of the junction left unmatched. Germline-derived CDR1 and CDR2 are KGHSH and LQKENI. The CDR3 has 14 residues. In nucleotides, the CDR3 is TGTGCCAGCCGGGCCGGGGACAGCAAAGGGACCCAGTACTTC. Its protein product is CASRAGDSKGTQYF.

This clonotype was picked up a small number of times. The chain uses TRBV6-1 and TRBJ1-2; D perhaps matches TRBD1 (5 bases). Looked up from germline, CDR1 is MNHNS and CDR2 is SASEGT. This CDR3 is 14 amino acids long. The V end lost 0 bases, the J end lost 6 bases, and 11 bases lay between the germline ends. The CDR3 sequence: CASSEALVGDGYTF. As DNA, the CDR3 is TGTGCCAGCAGTGAAGCGCTGGTAGGGGATGGCTACACCTTC.

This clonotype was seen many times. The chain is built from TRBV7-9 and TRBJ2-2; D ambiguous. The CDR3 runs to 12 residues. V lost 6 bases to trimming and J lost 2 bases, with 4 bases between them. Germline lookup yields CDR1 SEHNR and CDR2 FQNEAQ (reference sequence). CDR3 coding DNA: TGTGCCAGCAGTACTAACACCGGGGAGCTGTTTTTT. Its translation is CASSTNTGELFF.